These T cell receptor beta chains were read from a single sample in a study of blood T cell repertoires in COVID-19. Only in-frame clones appear in the TCRdb table, and some are missing; sequencing was by immunoSEQ multiplex PCR. The table has about 110,000 clones, about four fifths seen once. Material: peripheral blood. The source of these receptors is a woman between 65 and 79 years old with acute or convalescent COVID-19. Each CDR3 is given without its conserved first and last residue.

v_call: TRBV3-1/TRBV3-2; j_call: TRBJ2-3; cdr3_aa: ASSQSTGADTQY
v_call: TRBV18; j_call: TRBJ2-1; cdr3_aa: ASSDRHLLYNEQF
v_call: TRBV18; j_call: TRBJ1-1; cdr3_aa: ASSPNAVRNTEAF
v_call: TRBV6-5; j_call: TRBJ2-5; cdr3_aa: ASSNTALRRETQY
v_call: TRBV27; j_call: TRBJ1-1; cdr3_aa: ASSLGTGKNTEAF
v_call: TRBV4-1; j_call: TRBJ2-5; cdr3_aa: ASSPIAGGAGETQY
v_call: TRBV9; j_call: TRBJ1-2; cdr3_aa: ASSVGTGSYGYT
v_call: TRBV9; j_call: TRBJ2-7; cdr3_aa: ASSVGLAGNEQY
v_call: TRBV5-1; j_call: TRBJ1-1; cdr3_aa: ASSFGTGSSEAF
v_call: TRBV5-6; j_call: TRBJ2-2; cdr3_aa: ASSSQGKRAGELF
v_call: TRBV28; j_call: TRBJ2-1; cdr3_aa: ASSRGYNEQF
v_call: TRBV4-2; j_call: TRBJ2-5; cdr3_aa: ASSQGQGDQETQY
v_call: TRBV28; j_call: TRBJ2-3; cdr3_aa: ASSSGTSFPDTQY
v_call: TRBV5-1; j_call: TRBJ2-1; cdr3_aa: ASSLQNNEQF
v_call: TRBV6-2/TRBV6-3; j_call: TRBJ1-2; cdr3_aa: ASSSTRSGGYGYT
v_call: TRBV24-1; j_call: TRBJ1-2; cdr3_aa: ATSDRSNYGYT
v_call: TRBV11-2; j_call: TRBJ1-3; cdr3_aa: ASSRASGGNTIY
v_call: TRBV13; j_call: TRBJ1-1; cdr3_aa: ASSKRQGRAF